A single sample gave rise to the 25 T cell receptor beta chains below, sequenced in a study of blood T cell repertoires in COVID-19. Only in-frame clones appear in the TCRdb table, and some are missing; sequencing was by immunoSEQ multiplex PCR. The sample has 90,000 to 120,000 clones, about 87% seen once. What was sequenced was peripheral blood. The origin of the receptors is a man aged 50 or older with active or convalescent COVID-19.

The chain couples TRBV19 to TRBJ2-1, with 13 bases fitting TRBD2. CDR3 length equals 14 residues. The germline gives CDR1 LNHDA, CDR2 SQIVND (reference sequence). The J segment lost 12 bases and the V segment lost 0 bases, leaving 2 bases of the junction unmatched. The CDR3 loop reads CASSIDRLAGGQFF. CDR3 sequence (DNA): TGTGCCAGTAGTATAGATCGACTAGCGGGAGGGCAGTTCTTC.

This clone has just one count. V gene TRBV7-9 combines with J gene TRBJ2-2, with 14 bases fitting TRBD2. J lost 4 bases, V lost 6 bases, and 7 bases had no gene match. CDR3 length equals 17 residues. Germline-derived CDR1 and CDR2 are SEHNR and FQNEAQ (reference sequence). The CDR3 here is CASRPTSGRVVTGELFF. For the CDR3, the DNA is TGTGCCAGCAGGCCGACTAGCGGGAGGGTCGTCACCGGGGAGCTGTTTTTT. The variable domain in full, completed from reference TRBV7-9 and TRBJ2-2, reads DTGVSQNPRHKITKRGQNVTFRCDPISEHNRLYWYRQTLGQGPEFLTYFQNEAQLEKSRLLSDRFSAERPKGSFSTLEIQRTEQGDSAMYLCASRPTSGRVVTGELFFGEGSRLTVL.

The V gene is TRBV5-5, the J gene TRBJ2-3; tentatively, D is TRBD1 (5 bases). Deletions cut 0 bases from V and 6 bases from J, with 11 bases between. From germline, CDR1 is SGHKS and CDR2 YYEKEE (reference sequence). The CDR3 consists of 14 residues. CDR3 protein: CASSLVDSPDTQYF. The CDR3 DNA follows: TGTGCCAGCAGCTTGGTAGACAGCCCCGATACGCAGTATTTT.

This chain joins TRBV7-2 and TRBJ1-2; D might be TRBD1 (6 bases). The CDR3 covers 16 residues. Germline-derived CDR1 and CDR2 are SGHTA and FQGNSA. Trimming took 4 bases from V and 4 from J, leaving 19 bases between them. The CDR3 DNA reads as TGTGCCAGCAGCTCCCCTCTGGAGATGGGGGCCTATGGCTACACCTTC. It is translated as CASSSPLEMGAYGYTF.

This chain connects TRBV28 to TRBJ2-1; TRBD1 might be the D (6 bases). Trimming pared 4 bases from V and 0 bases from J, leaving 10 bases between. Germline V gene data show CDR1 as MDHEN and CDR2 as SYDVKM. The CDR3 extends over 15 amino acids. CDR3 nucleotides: TGTGCCAGCAGTTCCAGACAGGTCTCCTACAATGAGCAGTTCTTC. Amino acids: CASSSRQVSYNEQFF.

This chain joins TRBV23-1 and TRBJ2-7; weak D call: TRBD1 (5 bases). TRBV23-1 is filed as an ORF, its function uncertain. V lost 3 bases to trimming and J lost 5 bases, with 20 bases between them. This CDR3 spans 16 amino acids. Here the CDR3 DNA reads TGCGCCAGCAGTCAGGCCCCGGAGACCAGGGCCCACGAGCAGTACTTC. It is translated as CASSQAPETRAHEQYF.

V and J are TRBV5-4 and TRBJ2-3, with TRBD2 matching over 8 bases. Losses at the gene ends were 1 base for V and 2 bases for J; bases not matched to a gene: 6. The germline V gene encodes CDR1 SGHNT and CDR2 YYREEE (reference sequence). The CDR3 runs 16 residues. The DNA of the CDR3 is TGTGCCAGCAGCTTGAGGGCGGGAGGCCCCACAGATACGCAGTATTTT. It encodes CASSLRAGGPTDTQYF.

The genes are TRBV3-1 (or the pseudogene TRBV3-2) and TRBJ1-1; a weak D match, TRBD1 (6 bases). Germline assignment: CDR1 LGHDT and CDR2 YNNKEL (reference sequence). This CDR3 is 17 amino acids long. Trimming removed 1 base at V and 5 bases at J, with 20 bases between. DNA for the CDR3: TGTGCCAGCAGCCAAGGTCCGAGGGACAAGGTAGGGACTGAAGCTTTCTTT. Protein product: CASSQGPRDKVGTEAFF.

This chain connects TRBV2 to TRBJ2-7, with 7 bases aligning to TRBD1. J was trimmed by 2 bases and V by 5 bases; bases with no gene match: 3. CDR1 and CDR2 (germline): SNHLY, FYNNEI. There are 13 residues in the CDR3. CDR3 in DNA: TGTGCCAGCAGTATCGACAGGGCCTACGAGCAGTACTTC. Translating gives CASSIDRAYEQYF.

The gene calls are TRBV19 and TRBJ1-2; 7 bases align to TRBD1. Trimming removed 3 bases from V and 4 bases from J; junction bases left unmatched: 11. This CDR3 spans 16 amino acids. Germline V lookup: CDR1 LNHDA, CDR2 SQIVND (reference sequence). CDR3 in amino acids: CASSMGQSPLIYGYTF. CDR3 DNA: TGTGCCAGTAGTATGGGACAGTCCCCCCTCATCTATGGCTACACCTTC.

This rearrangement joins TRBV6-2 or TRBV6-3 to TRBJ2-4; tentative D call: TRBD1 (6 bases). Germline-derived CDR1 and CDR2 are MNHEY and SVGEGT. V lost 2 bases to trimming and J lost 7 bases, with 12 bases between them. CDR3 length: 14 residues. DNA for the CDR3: TGTGCCAGCAGTTACGAGGGTAGGGGGAACATTCAGTACTTC. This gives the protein CASSYEGRGNIQYF.

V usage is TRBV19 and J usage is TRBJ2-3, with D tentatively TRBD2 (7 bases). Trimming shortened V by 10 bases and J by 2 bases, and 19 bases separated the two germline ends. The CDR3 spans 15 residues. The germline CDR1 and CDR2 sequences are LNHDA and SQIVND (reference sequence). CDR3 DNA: TGTGCCACCGGGGAGGGGGACTACTACACAGATACGCAGTATTTT. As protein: CATGEGDYYTDTQYF.

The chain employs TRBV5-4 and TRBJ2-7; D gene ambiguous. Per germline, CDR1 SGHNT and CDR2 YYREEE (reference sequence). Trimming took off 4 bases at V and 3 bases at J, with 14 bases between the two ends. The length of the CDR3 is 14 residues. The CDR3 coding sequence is TGTGCCAGCAGCCGGCCGGGTCCCTACTACGAGCAGTACTTC. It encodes CASSRPGPYYEQYF.

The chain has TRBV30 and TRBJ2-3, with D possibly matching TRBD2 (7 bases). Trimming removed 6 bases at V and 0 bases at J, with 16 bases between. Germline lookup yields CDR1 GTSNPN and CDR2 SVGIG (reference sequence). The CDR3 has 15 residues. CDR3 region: CACRRGPVSTDTQYF. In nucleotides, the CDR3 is TGTGCCTGCCGGCGGGGGCCGGTAAGCACAGATACGCAGTATTTT.

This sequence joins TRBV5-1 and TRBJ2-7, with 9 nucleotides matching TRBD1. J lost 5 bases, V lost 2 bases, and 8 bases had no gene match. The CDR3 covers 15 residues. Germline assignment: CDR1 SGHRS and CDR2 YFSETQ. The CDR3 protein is CASSLFDRGADEQYF. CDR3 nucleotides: TGCGCCAGCAGCTTATTCGACAGGGGGGCTGACGAGCAGTACTTC.

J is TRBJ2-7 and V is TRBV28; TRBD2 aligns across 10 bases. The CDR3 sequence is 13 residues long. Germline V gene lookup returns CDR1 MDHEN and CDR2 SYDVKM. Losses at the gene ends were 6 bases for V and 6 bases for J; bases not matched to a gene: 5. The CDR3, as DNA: TGTGCCAGCAGACTAGCGGGAAGAGGCGAGCAGTACTTC. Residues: CASRLAGRGEQYF.

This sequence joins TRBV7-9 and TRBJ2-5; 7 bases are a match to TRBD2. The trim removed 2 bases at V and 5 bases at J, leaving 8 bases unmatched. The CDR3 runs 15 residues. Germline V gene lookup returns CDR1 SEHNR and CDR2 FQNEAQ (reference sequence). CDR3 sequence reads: CASSLSLAEGETQYF. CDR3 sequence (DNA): TGTGCCAGCAGCTTAAGCCTAGCGGAGGGGGAGACCCAGTACTTC.

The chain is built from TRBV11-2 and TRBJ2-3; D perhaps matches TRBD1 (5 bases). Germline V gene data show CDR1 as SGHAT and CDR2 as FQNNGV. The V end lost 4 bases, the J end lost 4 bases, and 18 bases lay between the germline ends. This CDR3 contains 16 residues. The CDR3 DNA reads TGTGCCAGCAGCTCAAAAGGGGATAAGCCTTCAGATACGCAGTATTTT. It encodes CASSSKGDKPSDTQYF.

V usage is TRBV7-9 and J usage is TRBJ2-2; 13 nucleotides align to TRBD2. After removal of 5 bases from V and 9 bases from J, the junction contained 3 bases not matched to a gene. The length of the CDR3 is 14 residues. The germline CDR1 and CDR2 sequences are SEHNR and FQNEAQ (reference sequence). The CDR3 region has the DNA TGTGCCAGCAGCATCGGGACTAGCGGGAGGGAGCTGTTTTTT. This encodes CASSIGTSGRELFF.

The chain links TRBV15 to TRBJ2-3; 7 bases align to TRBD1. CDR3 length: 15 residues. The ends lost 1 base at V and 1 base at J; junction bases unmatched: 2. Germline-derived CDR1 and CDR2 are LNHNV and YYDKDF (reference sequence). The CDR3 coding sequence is TGTGCCACCAGCAGAGCTACAGGGGGCACAGATACGCAGTATTTT. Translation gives CATSRATGGTDTQYF.

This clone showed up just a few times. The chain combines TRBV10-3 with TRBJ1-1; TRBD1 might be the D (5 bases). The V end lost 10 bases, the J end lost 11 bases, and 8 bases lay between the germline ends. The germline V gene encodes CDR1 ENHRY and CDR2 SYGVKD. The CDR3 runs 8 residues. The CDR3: CATGGAFF. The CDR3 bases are TGTGCCACCGGGGGGGCTTTCTTT.

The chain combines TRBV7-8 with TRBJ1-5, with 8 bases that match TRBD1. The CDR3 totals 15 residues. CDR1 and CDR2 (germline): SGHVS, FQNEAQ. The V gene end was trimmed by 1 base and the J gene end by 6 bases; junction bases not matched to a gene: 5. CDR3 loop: CASSLGQGASQPQHF. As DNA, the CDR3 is TGTGCCAGCAGCTTAGGTCAGGGGGCCAGTCAGCCCCAGCATTTT.

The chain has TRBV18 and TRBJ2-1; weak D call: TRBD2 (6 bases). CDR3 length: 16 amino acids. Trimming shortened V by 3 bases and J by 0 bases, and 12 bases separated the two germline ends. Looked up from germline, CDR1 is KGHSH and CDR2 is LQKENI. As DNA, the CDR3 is TGTGCCAGCTCACCCCCGGGGAGGAGCTCCTACAATGAGCAGTTCTTC. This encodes CASSPPGRSSYNEQFF.

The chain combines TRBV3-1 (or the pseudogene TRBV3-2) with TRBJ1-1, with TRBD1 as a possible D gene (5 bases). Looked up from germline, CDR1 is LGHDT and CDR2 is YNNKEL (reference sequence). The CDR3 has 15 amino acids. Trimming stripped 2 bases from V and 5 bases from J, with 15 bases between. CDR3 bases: TGTGCCAGCAGCCAAAAAACGGGGGTGGGGACTGAAGCTTTCTTT. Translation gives CASSQKTGVGTEAFF.

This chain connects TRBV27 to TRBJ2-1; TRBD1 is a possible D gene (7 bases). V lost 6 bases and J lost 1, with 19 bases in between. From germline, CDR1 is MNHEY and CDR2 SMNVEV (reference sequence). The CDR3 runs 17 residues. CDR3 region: CASRGTAGLLSYNEQFF. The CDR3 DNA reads TGTGCCAGCAGAGGGACAGCGGGCCTACTTTCCTACAATGAGCAGTTCTTC.